One sample yielded the 31 T cell receptor beta chains listed below, sequenced in a study of blood T cell repertoires in COVID-19. TCRdb's copy holds only in-frame clones and misses some; the assay was immunoSEQ multiplex PCR. The table lists 320,000 or so clones, approximately 84% of them singletons. Sample: PBMCs or T cells enriched from blood (not recorded which). These receptors came from a woman in her thirties who had recovered from COVID-19.

The chain combines TRBV18 with TRBJ2-7; 9 nucleotides match TRBD2. Germline loops: CDR1 KGHSH, CDR2 LQKENI. V gave up 3 bases and J gave up 0 bases; unmatched junction bases: 3. This CDR3 spans 15 amino acids. The CDR3 is CASSPTSGSSYEQYF. The CDR3 DNA is TGTGCCAGCTCACCGACTAGCGGAAGCTCCTACGAGCAGTACTTC.

This rearrangement joins TRBV28 to TRBJ1-1, with D perhaps matching TRBD1 (6 bases). The length of the CDR3 is 14 residues. The V gene lost 3 bases and the J gene lost 6 bases, with 14 bases spanning the gap. Germline values: CDR1 MDHEN, CDR2 SYDVKM. This CDR3 reads CASSFSPGQSEAFF. In DNA form, the CDR3 reads TGTGCCAGCAGTTTTAGTCCGGGACAATCTGAAGCTTTCTTT.

This clone has a single count. The chain couples TRBV2 to TRBJ2-7; maybe TRBD2 (7 bases). Trimming removed 7 bases from V and 3 bases from J, with 19 bases in between. CDR1 is SNHLY, CDR2 FYNNEI, per germline. The CDR3 loop spans 15 amino acids. The CDR3 nucleotides read TGTGCCAGCATTCCAGGGGTAGGGGGGGTCTACGAGCAGTACTTC. It translates to CASIPGVGGVYEQYF. The entire variable domain, with the rest obtained from reference TRBV2 and TRBJ2-7, is as follows: EPEVTQTPSHQVTQMGQEVILRCVPISNHLYFYWYRQILGQKVEFLVSFYNNEISEKSEIFDDQFSVERPDGSNFTLKIRSTKLEDSAMYFCASIPGVGGVYEQYFGPGTRLTVT.

V and J are TRBV5-1 and TRBJ1-4, with a tentative D call TRBD1 (6 bases). The CDR3 covers 14 residues. Per germline, CDR1 SGHRS and CDR2 YFSETQ. V was pared by 7 bases and J by 5 bases, with 15 bases between. The chain's CDR3 is CASASGQQNEKLFF. CDR3 sequence (DNA): TGCGCCAGCGCCTCAGGACAGCAAAATGAAAAACTGTTTTTT.

The chain combines TRBV5-5 with TRBJ2-2, with a possible D match to TRBD2 (7 bases). V lost 1 base and J lost 6, with 19 bases in between. Germline loops: CDR1 SGHKS, CDR2 YYEKEE (reference sequence). CDR3 length: 17 amino acids. The CDR3 spells CASSLYRGASTAGELFF. Here the CDR3 DNA reads TGTGCCAGCAGCTTGTATCGGGGGGCATCGACGGCCGGGGAGCTGTTTTTT.

The J gene is TRBJ2-2, the V gene TRBV4-3, with 8 bases aligning to TRBD1. Trimming removed 0 bases from V and 1 base from J; junction bases left unmatched: 1. The CDR3 has 16 residues. CDR1 and CDR2 from the germline V gene are LGHNA and YSLEER. Here the CDR3 reads CASSQDGTGNTGELFF. The CDR3 nucleotides read TGCGCCAGCAGCCAAGATGGGACAGGGAACACCGGGGAGCTGTTTTTT.

The chain is built from TRBV2 and TRBJ2-3; 9 nucleotides match TRBD1. CDR1 is SNHLY, CDR2 FYNNEI, per germline. Losses at the gene ends were 8 bases for V and 7 bases for J; bases not matched to a gene: 10. The CDR3 extends over 14 amino acids. CDR3 protein: CASRSGTGTNTQYF. The CDR3 nucleotides are TGTGCCAGCCGATCCGGGACAGGGACGAATACGCAGTATTTT.

The rearrangement links TRBV28 to TRBJ2-3, with TRBD1 matching over 8 bases. V dropped 2 bases and J dropped 1; count of bases not matched to a gene: 8. This CDR3 spans 17 amino acids. The germline V gene encodes CDR1 MDHEN and CDR2 SYDVKM. The DNA for the CDR3 is TGTGCCAGCAGTTTAGGGCAGGGGGCCACCGGCACAGATACGCAGTATTTT. Translated, it gives CASSLGQGATGTDTQYF.

The CDR3 region is CASSLGGVTDTQYF. The CDR3 DNA follows: TGTGCCAGCAGCCTCGGAGGGGTCACAGATACGCAGTATTTT. This chain links TRBV7-2 with TRBJ2-3, with D possibly matching TRBD2 (6 bases). Germline CDR1 and CDR2: SGHTA and FQGNSA. The length of the CDR3 is 14 residues. Trimming cost V 5 bases and J 2 bases, with 11 bases left between them.

This chain joins TRBV7-2 and TRBJ2-7; 13 bases are a match to TRBD2. The V segment lost 1 base and the J segment 2 bases; nucleotides outside the gene matches: 8. Germline lookup yields CDR1 SGHTA and CDR2 FQGNSA. The CDR3 covers 18 residues. The CDR3 region is CASSLGTSGGSMPYEQYF. In DNA form, the CDR3 reads TGTGCCAGCAGCTTAGGGACTAGCGGGGGTTCGATGCCCTACGAGCAGTACTTC.

This clone was detected only once. This chain uses TRBV27 with TRBJ2-5; D is uncertain. CDR3 length equals 13 residues. V shed 5 bases and J shed 6 bases, with 13 bases lying between them. Germline-derived CDR1 and CDR2 are MNHEY and SMNVEV (reference sequence). The CDR3 coding sequence is TGTGCCAGCAGTCCCCAACACCCTCAGACCCAGTACTTC. Residues: CASSPQHPQTQYF.

The chain has TRBV28 and TRBJ2-7; the match to TRBD1 covers 7 bases. From germline, CDR1 is MDHEN and CDR2 SYDVKM. CDR3 length equals 13 residues. After removal of 7 bases from V and 6 bases from J, the junction contained 9 bases not matched to a gene. In DNA, the CDR3 is TGTGCCAGCAACCACCGGGACAGCCGCGAGCAGTACTTC. Its translation: CASNHRDSREQYF.

This chain connects TRBV5-1 to TRBJ2-1, with TRBD2 matching over 7 bases. The CDR3 is made up of 14 amino acids. CDR1 is SGHRS, CDR2 YFSETQ, per germline. J lost 0 bases, V lost 7 bases, and 4 bases had no gene match. The CDR3 DNA sequence: TGCGCCAGCGGGGAGGGGACCTCCTACAATGAGCAGTTCTTC. This sequence encodes CASGEGTSYNEQFF.

The chain has TRBV9 and TRBJ1-4; D uncertain. The length of the CDR3 is 17 residues. The germline V gene has CDR1 SGDLS and CDR2 YYNGEE. V dropped 4 bases and J dropped 8 bases, with 24 bases sitting between them. The CDR3 DNA reads as TGTGCCAGCAGCCCAACCTCCGGGAGGGTAGCAGGAGAAAAACTGTTTTTT. Encoded protein: CASSPTSGRVAGEKLFF. Full variable domain (remainder filled in from reference TRBV9 and TRBJ1-4): DSGVTQTPKHLITATGQRVTLRCSPRSGDLSVYWYQQSLDQGLQFLIQYYNGEERAKGNILERFSAQQFPDLHSELNLSSLELGDSALYFCASSPTSGRVAGEKLFFGSGTQLSVL.

V is TRBV6-5 and J is TRBJ1-4, with D perhaps matching TRBD1 (6 bases). The V gene's germline CDR1 is MNHEY and CDR2 SVGAGI. The germline V and J ends were trimmed by 2 bases and 2 bases, with 9 bases remaining between them. The CDR3 is 15 residues long. The CDR3 spells CASSYTGSTNEKLFF. CDR3 in DNA: TGTGCCAGCAGTTACACAGGGAGCACTAATGAAAAACTGTTTTTT.

This clone was counted once. The rearrangement joins TRBV6-1 to TRBJ2-7, with a possible D match to TRBD1 (6 bases). The CDR3 spans 14 residues. Trimming left V 1 base short and J 0 bases short, with 7 bases between. In germline, CDR1 is MNHNS, CDR2 SASEGT. The CDR3 is CASSEDRDSYEQYF. The CDR3 bases are TGTGCCAGCAGTGAAGACAGGGACTCCTACGAGCAGTACTTC.

The V call is TRBV10-3, the J call TRBJ1-3, with D unclear. The CDR3 totals 16 residues. Trimming took 5 bases from V and 4 from J, leaving 18 bases between them. Looked up from germline, CDR1 is ENHRY and CDR2 is SYGVKD. CDR3 loop: CAISKITAKGGNTIYF. CDR3 in DNA: TGTGCCATCAGTAAAATTACAGCTAAAGGCGGAAACACCATATATTTT.

The J gene is TRBJ2-5, the V gene TRBV28, with D perhaps matching TRBD2 (7 bases). V shed 8 bases and J shed 1 base, with 23 bases lying between them. CDR3 length: 17 amino acids. Germline V gene data show CDR1 as MDHEN and CDR2 as SYDVKM. The CDR3 nucleotides are TGTGCCAGCGCTAGGAGGGGGGGCCACAACTTCCAAGAGACCCAGTACTTC. Its protein is CASARRGGHNFQETQYF.

The chain couples TRBV5-5 to TRBJ2-7; D is perhaps TRBD2 (7 bases). The germline V gene encodes CDR1 SGHKS and CDR2 YYEKEE (reference sequence). The CDR3 is 14 residues long. Trimming stripped 2 bases from V and 2 bases from J, with 11 bases between. CDR3 in amino acids: CASSFGGGTYEQYF. CDR3 nucleotides: TGTGCCAGCAGCTTCGGCGGGGGCACCTACGAGCAGTACTTC.

The chain links TRBV10-2 to TRBJ1-3; TRBD1 matches at 8 bases. The CDR3 consists of 16 residues. CDR1 and CDR2 from the germline V gene are WSHSY and SAAADI. Germline trimming cut 4 bases from V and 4 bases from J; bases unmatched to any gene: 9. The CDR3 reads CASSAQGQGVGNTIYF. The CDR3 DNA follows: TGCGCCAGCAGTGCCCAAGGACAGGGAGTCGGAAACACCATATATTTT.

This rearrangement joins TRBV6-2 or TRBV6-3 to TRBJ2-2, with a possible D match to TRBD2 (5 bases). This CDR3 is 16 amino acids long. The germline V gene encodes CDR1 MNHEY and CDR2 SVGEGT. Trimming removed 2 bases at V and 0 bases at J, with 10 bases between. The CDR3: CASSYGTGTNTGELFF. The CDR3, as DNA: TGTGCCAGCAGTTACGGAACGGGAACGAACACCGGGGAGCTGTTTTTT.

The chain carries TRBV12-3 or TRBV12-4 and TRBJ1-1; maybe TRBD1 (5 bases). The CDR3 spans 13 residues. V lost 10 bases and J 0 bases, leaving 12 bases between the germline ends. CDR3 in amino acids: CATRRGVNTEAFF. CDR3 in DNA: TGTGCCACCAGACGGGGGGTGAACACTGAAGCTTTCTTT.

This sequence joins TRBV28 and TRBJ2-7, with D perhaps TRBD2 (7 bases). Trimming shortened V by 7 bases and J by 1 base, and 20 bases separated the two germline ends. Germline V CDR1 and CDR2: MDHEN, SYDVKM. CDR3 length: 16 amino acids. CDR3 DNA: TGTGCCAGCACCCCGAGGGGGGGGTGGATATCCTACGAGCAGTACTTC. Protein: CASTPRGGWISYEQYF.

The chain has TRBV4-3 and TRBJ1-6; 7 bases are shared with TRBD1. Trimming took 4 bases from V and 9 from J; bases not matched to a gene: 9. The CDR3 loop spans 15 amino acids. Germline V lookup: CDR1 LGHNA, CDR2 YSLEER. CDR3 nucleotide sequence: TGCGCCAGCAGCCGCAACCGGGACAGCTTTTCACCCCTCCACTTT. Encoded protein: CASSRNRDSFSPLHF.

The chain has TRBV7-8 and TRBJ1-3, with D unresolved. CDR3 length: 15 residues. CDR1 SGHVS and CDR2 FQNEAQ come from the germline V gene. Trimming left V 5 bases short and J 0 bases short, with 11 bases between. The CDR3 nucleotides are TGTGCCAGCAGCGCGGGCCTGTCCTCTGGAAACACCATATATTTT. Its translation: CASSAGLSSGNTIYF.

This clone was detected a few times. The V call is TRBV9, the J call TRBJ1-5, with D unresolved. The CDR3 has 15 amino acids. V was shortened by 1 base and J by 5 bases, with 13 bases between the two germline ends. From germline, CDR1 is SGDLS and CDR2 YYNGEE. CDR3 sequence: CASSVSGQADQPQHF. DNA of the CDR3: TGTGCCAGCAGCGTATCTGGCCAGGCCGATCAGCCCCAGCATTTT.

The genes are TRBV30 and TRBJ1-1; possibly TRBD1 for D (6 bases). The CDR3 runs to 13 residues. The germline V and J ends were trimmed by 2 bases and 10 bases, with 17 bases remaining between them. CDR1 is GTSNPN and CDR2 is SVGIG in the germline V gene (reference sequence). CDR3 region: CAWSLTGREAAFF. The CDR3 nucleotides are TGTGCCTGGAGTCTAACAGGGAGGGAGGCAGCTTTCTTT.

The chain uses TRBV4-2 and TRBJ2-2; 12 nucleotides line up with TRBD2. Germline assignment: CDR1 LGHNA and CDR2 YNFKEQ. Trimming cost V 5 bases and J 7 bases; bases outside gene matches: 8. The CDR3 is made up of 16 amino acids. The CDR3 nucleotides are TGTGCCAGCAGCGACCCGGGACTAGCGGGCGGCGGGGAGCTGTTTTTT. Translating it yields CASSDPGLAGGGELFF.

The chain carries TRBV28 and TRBJ2-7; 9 bases are a match to TRBD1. Per the germline V gene, CDR1 is MDHEN and CDR2 is SYDVKM. The CDR3 is made up of 16 amino acids. Trimming removed 5 bases from V and 2 bases from J; junction bases left unmatched: 10. The CDR3 bases are TGTGCCAGCAGTCGACTGACAGGGGGGACCACCTACGAGCAGTACTTC. Translated: CASSRLTGGTTYEQYF.

The genes are TRBV10-3 and TRBJ2-7; 9 bases are shared with TRBD2. The CDR3 sequence is 15 residues long. V shed 2 bases and J 3 bases; nucleotides not matched to a gene: 5. The germline V gene encodes CDR1 ENHRY and CDR2 SYGVKD. The CDR3 is CAISESTSGYYEQYF. For the CDR3, the DNA is TGTGCCATCAGTGAGAGTACTAGCGGGTACTACGAGCAGTACTTC.

This clone was seen a few times. The V and J genes are TRBV7-9 and TRBJ1-3, with 8 bases fitting TRBD1. The CDR3 is 16 amino acids. The V gene's germline CDR1 is SEHNR and CDR2 FQNEAQ (reference sequence). J was trimmed by 0 bases and V by 5 bases; bases with no gene match: 6. This chain's CDR3 is CASSRQGTISGNTIYF. DNA of the CDR3: TGTGCCAGCAGCCGACAGGGGACTATCTCTGGAAACACCATATATTTT.